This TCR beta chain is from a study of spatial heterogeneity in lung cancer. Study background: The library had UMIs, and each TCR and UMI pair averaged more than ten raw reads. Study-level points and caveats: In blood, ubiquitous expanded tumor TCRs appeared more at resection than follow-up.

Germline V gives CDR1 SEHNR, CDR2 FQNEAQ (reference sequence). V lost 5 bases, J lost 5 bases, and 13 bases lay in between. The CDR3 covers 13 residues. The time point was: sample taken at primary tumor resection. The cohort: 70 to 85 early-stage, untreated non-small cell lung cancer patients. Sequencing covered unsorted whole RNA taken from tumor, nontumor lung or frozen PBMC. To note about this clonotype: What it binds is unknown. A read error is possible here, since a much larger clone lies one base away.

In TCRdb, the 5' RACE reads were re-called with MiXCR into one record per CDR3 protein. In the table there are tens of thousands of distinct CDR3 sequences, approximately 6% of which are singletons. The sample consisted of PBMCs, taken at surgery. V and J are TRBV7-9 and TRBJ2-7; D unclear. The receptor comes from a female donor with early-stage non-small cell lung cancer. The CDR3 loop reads CASSLGVGDEQYV. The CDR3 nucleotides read TGTGCCAGCAGCCTTGGGGTAGGCGACGAGCAGTACGTC.